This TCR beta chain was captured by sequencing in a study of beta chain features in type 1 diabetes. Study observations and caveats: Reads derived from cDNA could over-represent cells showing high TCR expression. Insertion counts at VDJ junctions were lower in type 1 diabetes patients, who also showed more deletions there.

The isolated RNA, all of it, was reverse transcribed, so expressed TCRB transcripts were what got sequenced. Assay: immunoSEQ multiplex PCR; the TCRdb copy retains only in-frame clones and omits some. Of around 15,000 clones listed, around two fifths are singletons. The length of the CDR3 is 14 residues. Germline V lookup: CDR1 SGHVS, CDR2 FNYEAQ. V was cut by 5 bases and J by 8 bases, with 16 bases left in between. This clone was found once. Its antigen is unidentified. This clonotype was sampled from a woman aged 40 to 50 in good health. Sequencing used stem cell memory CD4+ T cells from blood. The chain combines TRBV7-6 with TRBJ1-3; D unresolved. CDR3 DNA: TGTGCCAGCAGCCCAAGATACCGGGAGGACACCATATATTTT. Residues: CASSPRYREDTIYF.